This paragraph covers one TCR beta chain sequence. This record comes from a study of blood T cell repertoires in COVID-19. Libraries were prepared by immunoSEQ multiplex PCR; TCRdb keeps only in-frame clonotypes and omits some of them. The sample yields some 340,000 clones, about four fifths seen once. The sequencing sample was made of PBMCs or T cells enriched from blood (not recorded which). This TCR was sampled from a woman aged 50 to 65 who had recovered from COVID-19.

The CDR3 region has the DNA TGTGCCAGCAGCTTAGGGCTAGCGGGGCCAACCCAGTACTTC. Its protein product is CASSLGLAGPTQYF. The gene calls are TRBV11-2 and TRBJ2-5; 9 bases are shared with TRBD2. Per germline, CDR1 SGHAT and CDR2 FQNNGV. Trimming at V came to 1 base and at J to 8 bases, leaving 5 bases not matched to a gene. The CDR3 sequence is 14 residues long.